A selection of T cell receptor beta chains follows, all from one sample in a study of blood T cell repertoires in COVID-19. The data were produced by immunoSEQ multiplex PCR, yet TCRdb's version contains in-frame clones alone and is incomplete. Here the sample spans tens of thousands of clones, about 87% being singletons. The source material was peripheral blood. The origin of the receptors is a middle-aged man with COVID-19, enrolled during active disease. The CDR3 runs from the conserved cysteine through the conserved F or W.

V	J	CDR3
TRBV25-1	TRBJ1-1	CASSGGPTEAFF
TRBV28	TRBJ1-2	CASSFSGGDYGYTF
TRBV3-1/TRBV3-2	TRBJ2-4	CASSQDGDSGRVIQYF
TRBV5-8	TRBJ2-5	CASSWVDLGGETQYF
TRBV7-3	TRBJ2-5	CASSLGLVAGGRQTQYF
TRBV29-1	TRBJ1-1	CSVPRPGTGSNTEAFF
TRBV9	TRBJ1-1	CASSVAAGDTEAFF
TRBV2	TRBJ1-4	CASSSLAGGSKKLFF
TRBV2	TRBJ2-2	CASSFYAGYTGELFF
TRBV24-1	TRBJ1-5	CATSPGTGGNQPQHF
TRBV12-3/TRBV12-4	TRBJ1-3	CASRLNSGNTIYF
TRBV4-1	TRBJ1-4	CASSQDGAGSEKLFF
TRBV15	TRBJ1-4	CATTDRGRDEKLFF
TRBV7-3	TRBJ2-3	CASSQDGQGGDTQYF
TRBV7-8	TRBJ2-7	CASSLSRIYEQYF
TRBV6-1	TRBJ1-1	CASSEAGQGAWVTEAFF
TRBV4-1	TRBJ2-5	CASSQVYAGGLETQYF
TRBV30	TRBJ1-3	CAWSDGHSGNTIYF
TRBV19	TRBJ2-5	CASSIRRKGQKETQYF
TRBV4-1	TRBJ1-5	CASSQDPPTTGNQPQHF
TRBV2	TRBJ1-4	CASTLQGREKLFF
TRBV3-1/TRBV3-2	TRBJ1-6	CASSSGQVYSPLHF
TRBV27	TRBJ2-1	CATCPGALYNEQFF
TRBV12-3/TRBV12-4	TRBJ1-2	CTSTWGTGKGYTF
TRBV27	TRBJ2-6	CASSSTWREASGANVLTF
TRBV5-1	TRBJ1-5	CASSQGTDSNQPQHF
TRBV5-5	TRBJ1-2	CASSPGQGTNYGYTF
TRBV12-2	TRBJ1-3	CASPPPKKWHGNTIYF
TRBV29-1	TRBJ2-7	CSVGDRGGPYEQYF
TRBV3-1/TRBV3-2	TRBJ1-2	CASSQEGRGRGNYGYTF
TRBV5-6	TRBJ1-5	CASSWRQGNQPQHF
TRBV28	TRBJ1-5	CASSRNVKQGNQPQHF
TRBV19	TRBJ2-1	CASSIRQGGNNEQFF
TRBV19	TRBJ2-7	CASSMWAAGGYEQYF
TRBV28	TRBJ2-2	CASSQPQGLGELFF
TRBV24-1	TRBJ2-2	CATSDGTSGRMNTGELFF
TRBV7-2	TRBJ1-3	CASSLPPGNTIYF
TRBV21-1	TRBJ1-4	CASTGNQGAMYGEKLFF
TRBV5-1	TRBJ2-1	CASSLPPDRVDNEQFF
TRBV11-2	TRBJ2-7	CASSLGGAPMNEQYF
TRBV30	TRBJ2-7	CAWSLSYEQYF
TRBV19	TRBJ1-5	CASSIVRGRVQPQHF
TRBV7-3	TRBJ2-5	CASGQPQETQYF
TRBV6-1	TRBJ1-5	CASSEAIGASRPQHF
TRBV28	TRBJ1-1	CASTRTHRRMNTEAFF
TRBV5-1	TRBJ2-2	CASSLAPQGPGVGELFF
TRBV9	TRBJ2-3	CASSVVAGGQTDTQYF
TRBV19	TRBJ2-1	CASSPTGNEQFF
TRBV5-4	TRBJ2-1	CASSEPSGSNEQFF
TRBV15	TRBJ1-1	CATSRGAGVNTEAFF